The 21 T cell receptor beta chains below all came from one sample that was sequenced in a study of T cells in tumors and immune-related adverse events (dated by TCRdb to 2020 to 2023). The treatment or condition tag for this specimen amounts to: nivolumab (PD-1 blockade) given before sampling. The library was built by means of the immunoSEQ multiplex PCR assay. TCRdb holds this immuneACCESS table with in-frame rearrangements only. Some clones are missing; in checked studies, unresolved V genes explain under half, and the rest has no known cause. This sample lists a few thousand clones; approximately 82% were detected once. The top ten constitute about 21% of the sample. The specimen comprised skin tissue, sampled from a patient treated with anti-PD-1 therapy. The origin of the receptors is a female donor with metastatic renal cell carcinoma.

The V call is TRBV7-2, the J call TRBJ2-3; 9 bases agree with TRBD2. The germline CDR1 and CDR2 sequences are SGHTA and FQGNSA. This CDR3 is built from 15 residues. With 3 bases clipped from V and 1 base from J, the junction kept 2 bases outside the gene matches. Here the CDR3 DNA reads TGTGCCAGCAGCTTGGTAGCGGGGGGCACAGATACGCAGTATTTT. It yields the protein CASSLVAGGTDTQYF.

The chain uses TRBV10-3 and TRBJ2-3; the D gene is possibly TRBD1 (6 bases). The CDR3 is 15 amino acids. Trimming stripped 5 bases from V and 4 bases from J, with 16 bases between. The V gene's germline CDR1 is ENHRY and CDR2 SYGVKD. CDR3 in amino acids: CAISSYRVPPDTQYF. As DNA, the CDR3 is TGTGCCATCAGTAGTTACAGGGTCCCCCCAGATACGCAGTATTTT.

CDR3 amino acids: CASSFPWGGSGDEQYF. CDR3 bases: TGTGCCAGCAGTTTCCCCTGGGGCGGGAGCGGGGACGAGCAGTACTTC. The chain couples TRBV28 to TRBJ2-7; the match to TRBD2 covers 7 bases. The ends lost 3 bases at V and 5 bases at J; junction bases unmatched: 13. Looked up from germline, CDR1 is MDHEN and CDR2 is SYDVKM. The CDR3 contains 16 residues.

The V and J genes are TRBV25-1 and TRBJ1-2; D ambiguous. V was cut by 2 bases and J by 4 bases, with 2 bases left in between. The CDR3 is 11 residues long. Germline V gene lookup returns CDR1 MGHDK and CDR2 SYGVNS. Here the CDR3 DNA reads TGTGCCAGCAGTGAAATCTATGGCTACACCTTC. Translating it yields CASSEIYGYTF.

V and J are TRBV11-3 and TRBJ2-7; D is perhaps TRBD2 (6 bases). Trimming stripped 4 bases from V and 0 bases from J, with 10 bases between. This CDR3 is 14 amino acids long. Per the germline V gene, CDR1 is SGHNT and CDR2 is YENEEA. The CDR3 region has the DNA TGTGCCAGCAGCTCGGAGGACTACTCCTACGAGCAGTACTTC. This encodes CASSSEDYSYEQYF. The full variable domain, its missing parts supplied by reference TRBV11-3 and TRBJ2-7, is EAGVVQSPRYKIIEKKQPVAFWCNPISGHNTLYWYLQNLGQGPELLIRYENEEAVDDSQLPKDRFSAERLKGVDSTLKIQPAELGDSAVYLCASSSEDYSYEQYFGPGTRLTVT.

CDR3 residues: CASSGNPGEQYF. DNA for the CDR3: TGTGCCAGCAGTGGAAACCCGGGGGAGCAGTACTTC. J is TRBJ2-7 and V is TRBV25-1; D is possibly TRBD2 (5 bases). The CDR3 loop spans 12 amino acids. Trimming took off 4 bases at V and 7 bases at J, with 11 bases between the two ends. Germline-derived CDR1 and CDR2 are MGHDK and SYGVNS.

The gene calls are TRBV5-4 and TRBJ1-1, with 7 bases matching TRBD1. Per germline, CDR1 SGHNT and CDR2 YYREEE (reference sequence). The CDR3 loop spans 14 amino acids. The J segment lost 1 base and the V segment lost 4 bases, leaving 4 bases of the junction unmatched. CDR3 bases: TGTGCCAGCAGCCGGGGACAGAGGAACACTGAAGCTTTCTTT. Amino acid sequence: CASSRGQRNTEAFF.

The chain combines TRBV6-5 with TRBJ1-4, with TRBD1 matching 7 bases. The germline CDR1 and CDR2 sequences are MNHEY and SVGAGI. The CDR3 spans 14 residues. The V and J ends lost 6 bases and 5 bases, in that order; junction bases with no gene match: 6. The CDR3 DNA reads as TGTGCCAGCAGCCCGGGACAGCGAAATGAAAAACTGTTTTTT. It encodes CASSPGQRNEKLFF.

This chain joins TRBV5-4 and TRBJ2-3; D is unresolved. The V end was cut by 0 bases, the J end by 4 bases, with 9 bases between. The V gene's germline CDR1 is SGHNT and CDR2 YYREEE (reference sequence). CDR3 size: 14 residues. In DNA form, the CDR3 reads TGTGCCAGCAGCTTGGAGCTGCGGCCAGATACGCAGTATTTT. Its protein is CASSLELRPDTQYF.

The J gene is TRBJ1-1, the V gene TRBV27, with TRBD1 matching 7 bases. Germline V CDR1 and CDR2: MNHEY, SMNVEV (reference sequence). The V segment lost 7 bases and the J segment 8 bases; nucleotides outside the gene matches: 19. The CDR3 consists of 16 residues. The CDR3, as DNA: TGTGCCAGCATCCACTGGGGCAGGGGGGAAGGTCAAGAAGCTTTCTTT. This codes for CASIHWGRGEGQEAFF.

V gene TRBV20-1 combines with J gene TRBJ1-2; D is possibly TRBD1 (5 bases). The ends were cut back, 6 bases at V and 12 bases at J, with 14 bases in the middle. Germline V gene sequence: CDR1 DFQATT, CDR2 SNEGSKA (reference sequence). The CDR3 contains 10 residues. The CDR3 coding sequence is TGCAGTGCGGCCGGGACCCATAACACCTTC. Translated: CSAAGTHNTF.

This clone is classed as large (0.1 to 1%). The V and J genes are TRBV15 and TRBJ1-5; the D gene is possibly TRBD1 (5 bases). Trimming left V 6 bases short and J 0 bases short, with 12 bases between. The length of the CDR3 is 15 residues. Germline assignment: CDR1 LNHNV and CDR2 YYDKDF (reference sequence). Written as DNA, the CDR3 is TGTGCCACCAGTAGACAGCCGTATAGCAATCAGCCCCAGCATTTT. Translated: CATSRQPYSNQPQHF.

The rearrangement links TRBV27 to TRBJ2-3; 7 nucleotides line up with TRBD1. The V and J ends lost 3 bases and 2 bases, in that order; junction bases with no gene match: 11. CDR1 and CDR2 (germline): MNHEY, SMNVEV (reference sequence). CDR3 length: 17 amino acids. CDR3 protein: CASSLTSQGWDTDTQYF. CDR3 DNA sequence: TGTGCCAGCAGTTTGACCTCACAGGGGTGGGACACAGATACGCAGTATTTT.

This chain uses TRBV5-1 with TRBJ2-1; 9 bases agree with TRBD1. Trimming removed 0 bases from V and 6 bases from J; junction bases left unmatched: 10. CDR1 and CDR2 from the germline V gene are SGHRS and YFSETQ. The CDR3 has 17 amino acids. CDR3 sequence (DNA): TGCGCCAGCAGCTTGGAGGGGACAGGGTACGCACCCAATGAGCAGTTCTTC. Translated, it gives CASSLEGTGYAPNEQFF.

By share, this clone counts as large. The chain carries TRBV19 and TRBJ2-7; 7 bases agree with TRBD1. This CDR3 is built from 14 residues. V trimming: 6 bases; J trimming: 0 bases; junction bases outside the gene matches: 5. Germline CDR1 is LNHDA and CDR2 is SQIVND (reference sequence). CDR3 nucleotide sequence: TGTGCCAGTAGCTCGACAGGGAACTCCTACGAGCAGTACTTC. Translating gives CASSSTGNSYEQYF.

The chain is built from TRBV27 and TRBJ1-1, with D unclear. V lost 5 bases to trimming and J lost 2 bases, with 9 bases between them. Germline CDR1 is MNHEY and CDR2 is SMNVEV (reference sequence). This CDR3 has 13 amino acids. The DNA for the CDR3 is TGTGCCAGCAGTCCCCGACATAACACTGAAGCTTTCTTT. Amino acids: CASSPRHNTEAFF.

About this clone itself: Germline is not matched at one junction end, which may reflect a read error. The J gene is TRBJ2-5, the V gene TRBV5-8, with 9 nucleotides matching TRBD1. The germline V gene encodes CDR1 SGHTS and CDR2 YDEGEE. CDR3 length: 15 residues. As DNA, the CDR3 is TGTACCAGCAGCACAAGGGGGACAGGGAAAGAGACCCAGTACTTC. As protein: CTSSTRGTGKETQYF. Together with reference TRBV5-8 and TRBJ2-5, the CDR3 gives the full variable domain: EAGVTQSPTHLIKTRGQQATLRCSPISGHTSVYWYQQALGLGLQFLLWYDEGEERNRGNFPPRFSGRQFPNYSSELNVNALELEDSALYLCTSSTRGTGKETQYFGPGTRLLVL.

This chain connects TRBV18 to TRBJ1-5; no definite D call. Trimming stripped 6 bases from V and 6 bases from J, with 15 bases between. The germline V gene has CDR1 KGHSH and CDR2 LQKENI. This CDR3 comprises 14 residues. The CDR3 here is CASSSGEVGQPQHF. DNA of the CDR3: TGTGCCAGCTCCTCCGGGGAAGTGGGTCAGCCCCAGCATTTT. The full variable domain, with the rest looked up from reference TRBV18 and TRBJ1-5, is NAGVMQNPRHLVRRRGQEARLRCSPMKGHSHVYWYRQLPEEGLKFMVYLQKENIIDESGMPKERFSAEFPKEGPSILRIQQVVRGDSAAYFCASSSGEVGQPQHFGDGTRLSIL.

In its sample, this clone was seen a few times. The rearrangement uses TRBV7-9 and TRBJ2-5; 9 positions match TRBD1. Germline lookup yields CDR1 SEHNR and CDR2 FQNEAQ (reference sequence). The CDR3 runs 17 residues. The junction had 13 bases not matched to a gene; V was cut back by 3 bases and J by 5 bases. For the CDR3, the DNA is TGTGCCAGCAGCTTGCGCAGCGGGACAGGGATTCGGGAGACCCAGTACTTC. It encodes CASSLRSGTGIRETQYF.

V is TRBV10-3 and J is TRBJ1-2, with D hard to call. This CDR3 region has 15 residues. CDR1 and CDR2 (germline): ENHRY, SYGVKD. Trimming took off 1 base at V and 4 bases at J, with 13 bases between the two ends. DNA of the CDR3: TGTGCCATCAGTGAGTTCCAGGCTGACCTCTATGGCTACACCTTC. Translated, it gives CAISEFQADLYGYTF.

V and J are TRBV5-1 and TRBJ2-1; TRBD1 aligns across 8 bases. CDR3 length: 15 amino acids. CDR1 and CDR2 (germline): SGHRS, YFSETQ. The trim removed 4 bases at V and 8 bases at J, leaving 11 bases unmatched. The DNA of the CDR3 is TGCGCCAGCAGCCCCCCGGGACAGGATGTCCATGAGCAGTTCTTC. This translates into CASSPPGQDVHEQFF.